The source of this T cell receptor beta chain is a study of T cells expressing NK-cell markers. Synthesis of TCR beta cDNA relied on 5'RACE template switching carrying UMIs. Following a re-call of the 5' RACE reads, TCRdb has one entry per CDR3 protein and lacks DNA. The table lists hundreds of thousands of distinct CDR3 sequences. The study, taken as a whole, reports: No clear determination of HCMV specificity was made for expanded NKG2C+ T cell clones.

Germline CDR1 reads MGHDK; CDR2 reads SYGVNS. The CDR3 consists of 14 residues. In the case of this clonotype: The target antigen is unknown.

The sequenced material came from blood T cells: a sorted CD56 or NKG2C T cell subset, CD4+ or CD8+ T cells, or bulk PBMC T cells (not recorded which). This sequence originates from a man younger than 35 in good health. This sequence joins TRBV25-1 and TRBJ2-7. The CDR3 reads CASSENVQSYEQYF.